This entry lists 21 T cell receptor beta chains sequenced from one sample in a study of identical twins. TCRdb ran MiXCR on the 5' RACE reads and lists one entry per CDR3 protein. Of roughly 770,000 distinct CDR3 sequences in the sample, 15% to 20% were seen once. This same sample was also taken into another study, of T cells expressing NK-cell markers.

The sample was PBMCs. The source of these receptors is a woman aged 18-35 years in good health.

This chain joins TRBV6-1 and TRBJ2-2; 12 positions match TRBD1. Trimming removed 5 bases from V and 5 bases from J; junction bases left unmatched: 6. The germline V gene has CDR1 MNHNS and CDR2 SASEGT. CDR3 length: 16 residues. Here the CDR3 reads CASSRDRGLWTGELFF. The CDR3 DNA reads TGTGCCAGCAGTCGGGACAGGGGGCTATGGACCGGGGAGCTGTTTTTT.

The table lists this clonotype with a few counts. V and J are TRBV7-6 and TRBJ2-7; 10 bases are shared with TRBD2. The germline CDR1 and CDR2 sequences are SGHVS and FNYEAQ. The CDR3 loop spans 16 amino acids. The V gene end was trimmed by 5 bases and the J gene end by 3 bases; junction bases not matched to a gene: 10. The CDR3 spells CASSPRTSGAFYEQYF. CDR3 bases: TGTGCCAGCAGCCCTCGCACTAGCGGGGCCTTCTACGAGCAGTACTTC.

The V and J genes are TRBV19 and TRBJ2-7; D is unresolved. CDR3 length: 16 residues. Trimming took 2 bases from V and 6 from J, leaving 20 bases between them. CDR1 and CDR2 from the germline V gene are LNHDA and SQIVND (reference sequence). The CDR3 DNA follows: TGTGCCAGTAGTATACCCCGTCCCGGGTCCTCGGTCGAGCAGTACTTC. Its protein product is CASSIPRPGSSVEQYF.

This rearrangement joins TRBV28 to TRBJ2-5; 9 bases are shared with TRBD1. The germline gives CDR1 MDHEN, CDR2 SYDVKM. The CDR3 has 13 amino acids. Trimming cost V 4 bases and J 9 bases; bases outside gene matches: 6. This CDR3 is CASSWTGEVAQYF. The CDR3 DNA follows: TGTGCCAGCAGTTGGACAGGGGAAGTGGCCCAGTACTTC.

Regarding this clonotype: The junction does not match germline at one end; this may be a read error. This chain links TRBV20-1 with TRBJ2-5; 16 positions match TRBD2. The CDR3 length is 15 residues. The germline gives CDR1 DFQATT, CDR2 SNEGSKA (reference sequence). The CDR3 DNA follows: TGCGGTGCGGGACTAGCGGGGGGGCTCCGAGAGACCCAGTACTTC. Protein product: CGAGLAGGLRETQYF.

The chain links TRBV9 to TRBJ2-5, with unresolved D. Deletions cut 3 bases from V and 3 bases from J, with 12 bases between. From germline, CDR1 is SGDLS and CDR2 YYNGEE. This CDR3 region has 14 residues. CDR3 amino acids: CASSARSWEETQYF. DNA for the CDR3: TGTGCCAGCAGCGCCAGATCTTGGGAAGAGACCCAGTACTTC.

A few counts support this clonotype. The chain is built from TRBV7-6 and TRBJ2-3, with D perhaps matching TRBD2 (5 bases). Germline V CDR1 and CDR2: SGHVS, FNYEAQ. The V end was cut by 11 bases, the J end by 5 bases, with 17 bases between. There are 13 residues in the CDR3. CDR3 nucleotide sequence: TGTGCCTCACGTGCGGGCTTACTAGATACGCAGTATTTT. Translated: CASRAGLLDTQYF.

The table lists this clonotype with a few counts. V gene TRBV20-1 combines with J gene TRBJ2-7; 8 nucleotides match TRBD2. The CDR3 runs 14 residues. Unmatched junction bases numbered 10, after V lost 6 bases and J lost 3 bases. Per the germline V gene, CDR1 is DFQATT and CDR2 is SNEGSKA (reference sequence). The chain's CDR3 is CSASGGSGIYEQYF. Here the CDR3 DNA reads TGCAGTGCCAGCGGTGGTAGCGGGATCTACGAGCAGTACTTC.

The table lists this clonotype with a few counts. This chain joins TRBV9 and TRBJ2-2, with D uncertain. The CDR3 has 14 amino acids. V lost 2 bases and J 3 bases, leaving 8 bases between the germline ends. Germline values: CDR1 SGDLS, CDR2 YYNGEE. The CDR3 loop reads CASSVGQHTGELFF. Here the CDR3 DNA reads TGTGCCAGCAGCGTCGGTCAGCACACCGGGGAGCTGTTTTTT.

J is TRBJ2-7 and V is TRBV20-1; 7 positions agree with TRBD2. The CDR3 sequence is 14 residues long. Germline V gene sequence: CDR1 DFQATT, CDR2 SNEGSKA (reference sequence). V lost 7 bases, J lost 2 bases, and 11 bases stayed unmatched. CDR3 loop: CSGIRASGPYEQYF. The DNA for the CDR3 is TGCAGTGGAATTAGGGCTAGCGGCCCCTACGAGCAGTACTTC.

The V and J genes are TRBV20-1 and TRBJ1-6; D remains ambiguous. Germline CDR1 is DFQATT and CDR2 is SNEGSKA (reference sequence). The CDR3 runs 13 residues. V was clipped by 2 bases and J by 7 bases, with 9 bases between them. DNA of the CDR3: TGCAGTGCTAGATTTCTGGAGAATTCACCCCTCCACTTT. It yields the protein CSARFLENSPLHF.

This clonotype appeared a few times. V gene TRBV5-1 combines with J gene TRBJ2-3; D call uncertain. Germline V gene lookup returns CDR1 SGHRS and CDR2 YFSETQ. The CDR3 is 12 amino acids. V was pared by 5 bases and J by 4 bases, with 8 bases between. In DNA, the CDR3 is TGCGCCAGCAGTGATGGCGCAGATACGCAGTATTTT. It translates to CASSDGADTQYF.

In its sample, this clonotype was seen a few times. The rearrangement joins TRBV12-3 or TRBV12-4 to TRBJ2-1, with 13 positions matching TRBD2. The CDR3 runs to 15 residues. The ends lost 6 bases at V and 8 bases at J; junction bases unmatched: 7. The CDR3 region has the DNA TGTGCCAGCAGCATCAGGACTAGCGGGAGTTATGAGCAGTTCTTC. Translating gives CASSIRTSGSYEQFF.

The CDR3 sequence is CASSYRVKDSPLHF. CDR3 nucleotides: TGTGCCAGCAGTTATCGGGTGAAGGATTCACCCCTCCACTTT. The chain uses TRBV6-9 and TRBJ1-6; D uncertain. This CDR3 spans 14 amino acids. Trimming took off 2 bases at V and 8 bases at J, with 10 bases between the two ends. The germline gives CDR1 MNHGY, CDR2 SVAAGI.

Written as DNA, the CDR3 is TGTGCCACCAGGGAGGCTACGTCGTGGGTTACTGAAGCTTTCTTT. Its protein is CATREATSWVTEAFF. This chain connects TRBV10-3 to TRBJ1-1, with a tentative D call TRBD1 (5 bases). Deletions cut 10 bases from V and 5 bases from J, with 23 bases between. This CDR3 is built from 15 residues. The germline CDR1 and CDR2 sequences are ENHRY and SYGVKD.

This clonotype showed up many times. The V gene is TRBV12-3 or TRBV12-4, the J gene TRBJ1-1; no firm D call. V was shortened by 2 bases and J by 1 base, with 11 bases between the two germline ends. The CDR3 totals 15 residues. As DNA, the CDR3 is TGTGCCAGCAGTTTAAGTTTTCGAGGGAACACTGAAGCTTTCTTT. Translated: CASSLSFRGNTEAFF.

This rearrangement joins TRBV6-2 or TRBV6-3 to TRBJ2-7, with 7 bases aligning to TRBD2. Trimming removed 7 bases from V and 10 bases from J; junction bases left unmatched: 7. Germline V gene sequence: CDR1 MNHEY, CDR2 SVGEGT. This CDR3 has 11 amino acids. The CDR3, as DNA: TGTGCCAGCACGAGCACTAGCGCTCAGTACTTC. Its translation is CASTSTSAQYF.

The chain is built from TRBV20-1 and TRBJ2-3, with 10 bases aligning to TRBD2. The ends lost 5 bases at V and 5 bases at J; junction bases unmatched: 10. The CDR3 is 15 amino acids. Germline V gives CDR1 DFQATT, CDR2 SNEGSKA (reference sequence). CDR3 amino acids: CSAGGTSALRDTQYF. In DNA, the CDR3 is TGCAGTGCTGGAGGGACTAGCGCCCTAAGAGATACGCAGTATTTT.

V and J are TRBV5-6 and TRBJ2-7, with D possibly being TRBD1 (5 bases). V lost 0 bases and J lost 1, with 14 bases in between. Germline V gene sequence: CDR1 SGHDT, CDR2 YYEEEE. CDR3 length: 16 residues. In nucleotides, the CDR3 is TGTGCCAGCAGCTTGGAGGGCAGGACAACTTCCTACGAGCAGTACTTC. It encodes CASSLEGRTTSYEQYF.

The V gene is TRBV6-5, the J gene TRBJ2-3; D unresolved. Trimming cost V 0 bases and J 0 bases, with 10 bases left between them. The CDR3 runs 16 residues. Per germline, CDR1 MNHEY and CDR2 SVGAGI. The CDR3 DNA reads as TGTGCCAGCAGTTACTCGATTGCAATCAGCACAGATACGCAGTATTTT. Its protein is CASSYSIAISTDTQYF.

This clonotype was seen only a few times. The chain recombines TRBV12-3 or TRBV12-4 with TRBJ2-7; 12 bases line up with TRBD2. The length of the CDR3 is 15 residues. Trimming removed 6 bases from V and 3 bases from J; junction bases left unmatched: 6. This CDR3 is CASSRRTSGIYEQYF. In nucleotides, the CDR3 is TGTGCCAGCAGCCGACGGACTAGCGGGATCTACGAGCAGTACTTC.